The 9 T cell receptor beta chains reported below all come from one sample, sequenced in a study of CD8 T cells in Susac syndrome (dated by TCRdb to between 2018 and 2020). Library preparation used the immunoSEQ multiplex PCR assay. RNA was extracted with the RNeasy kit and roughly 0.45 to 1 ug was reverse transcribed using random hexamers. Through fastp at Q25 and MiXCR, TCRdb rebuilt clones from the public reads, retaining in-frame beta chains. When rows share a CDR3 protein, they turn into one entry using the most common DNA and genes. For this sample the table gives some 150,000 distinct CDR3 sequences, of which 94% were detected only once. The top ten constitute about 0.26% of the sample. The sequencing sample was made of CD8+ T cells from PBMCs. These receptors were collected from a human donor in good health.

This clonotype was seen only a few times. V gene TRBV20-1 combines with J gene TRBJ1-2, with no clear D. Trimming removed 7 bases at V and 6 bases at J, with 6 bases between. There are 9 residues in the CDR3. Germline loops: CDR1 DFQATT, CDR2 SNEGSKA (reference sequence). The CDR3: CSEGNGYTF. The DNA for the CDR3 is TGCAGTGAAGGGAATGGCTACACCTTC.

J is TRBJ2-3 and V is TRBV13, with 8 bases fitting TRBD2. V lost 2 bases and J lost 3; bases outside the gene matches: 4. Germline V gene lookup returns CDR1 PRHDT and CDR2 FYEKMQ (reference sequence). The CDR3 extends over 15 amino acids. CDR3 region: CASSLLAGITDTQYF. The CDR3 DNA is TGTGCCAGCAGCTTACTAGCGGGCATAACAGATACGCAGTATTTT.

This chain uses TRBV19 with TRBJ2-1, with D possibly being TRBD1 (5 bases). Trimming left V 1 base short and J 5 bases short, with 9 bases between. Germline lookup yields CDR1 LNHDA and CDR2 SQIVND (reference sequence). The CDR3 has 14 residues. As DNA, the CDR3 is TGTGCCAGTAGTATAGGGGGCGAAAACAATGAGCAGTTCTTC. Protein: CASSIGGENNEQFF.

The CDR3 is CASSQTGQSYEQYF. CDR3 nucleotide sequence: TGTGCCAGCAGCCAAACGGGACAATCCTACGAGCAGTACTTC. The chain joins TRBV3-1 to TRBJ2-7, with D tentatively TRBD1 (6 bases). CDR1 and CDR2 from the germline V gene are LGHDT and YNNKEL (reference sequence). The CDR3 loop spans 14 amino acids. Trimming shortened V by 2 bases and J by 1 base, and 9 bases separated the two germline ends.

J is TRBJ2-1 and V is TRBV9, with D hard to call. Looked up from germline, CDR1 is SGDLS and CDR2 is YYNGEE. The CDR3 runs to 13 residues. V gave up 3 bases and J gave up 10 bases, with 14 bases separating them. CDR3: CASSGEPSYEQFF. For the CDR3, the DNA is TGTGCCAGCAGCGGAGAACCTAGTTACGAGCAGTTCTTC.

This clonotype was counted between two and nine times. This rearrangement joins TRBV12-3 or TRBV12-4 to TRBJ2-5; the D gene is possibly TRBD1 (5 bases). The CDR3 totals 11 residues. V was cut by 6 bases and J by 7 bases, with 9 bases left in between. The CDR3 reads CASSPGATQYF. In DNA, the CDR3 is TGTGCCAGCAGCCCTGGGGCGACCCAGTACTTC.

The V gene is TRBV7-9, the J gene TRBJ1-2; TRBD1 is a possible D gene (5 bases). The CDR3 totals 14 residues. Germline lookup yields CDR1 SEHNR and CDR2 FQNEAQ (reference sequence). Trimming cost V 6 bases and J 8 bases, with 19 bases left between them. The DNA of the CDR3 is TGTGCCAGCAGGGCTGGGACCGACTTGTGGGGCTACACCTTC. Translated, it gives CASRAGTDLWGYTF.

This clonotype showed up just once. The chain couples TRBV11-1 to TRBJ2-1; D possibly uses TRBD1 or TRBD2 (7 bases each). The CDR3 sequence is 14 residues long. Trimming removed 3 bases from V and 7 bases from J, with 13 bases in between. The germline CDR1 and CDR2 sequences are SGHAT and FQDESV (reference sequence). The CDR3 coding sequence is TGTGCCAGCAGCTTGGGCAGGGGGGGGAATGAGCAGTTCTTC. Protein sequence: CASSLGRGGNEQFF.

This sequence joins TRBV5-4 and TRBJ2-3; 9 bases are shared with TRBD2. Germline values: CDR1 SGHNT, CDR2 YYREEE (reference sequence). The CDR3 sequence is 14 residues long. The V and J ends lost 6 bases and 5 bases, in that order; junction bases with no gene match: 7. The CDR3 sequence: CASTFSGREDTQYF. In nucleotides, the CDR3 is TGTGCCAGCACCTTTAGCGGGAGAGAAGATACGCAGTATTTT.